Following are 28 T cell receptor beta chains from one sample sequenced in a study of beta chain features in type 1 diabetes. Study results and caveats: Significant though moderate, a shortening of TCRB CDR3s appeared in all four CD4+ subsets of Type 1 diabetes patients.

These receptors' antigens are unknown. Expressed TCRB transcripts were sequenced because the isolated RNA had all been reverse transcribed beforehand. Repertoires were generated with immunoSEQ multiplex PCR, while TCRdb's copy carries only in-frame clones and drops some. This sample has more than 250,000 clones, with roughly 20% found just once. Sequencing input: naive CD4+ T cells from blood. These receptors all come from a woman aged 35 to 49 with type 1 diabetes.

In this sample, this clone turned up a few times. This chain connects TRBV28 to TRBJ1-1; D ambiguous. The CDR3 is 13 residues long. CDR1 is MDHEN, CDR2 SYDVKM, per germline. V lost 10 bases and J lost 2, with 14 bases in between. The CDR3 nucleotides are TGTGCCACTATCACGCCCATCAACACTGAAGCTTTCTTT. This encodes CATITPINTEAFF.

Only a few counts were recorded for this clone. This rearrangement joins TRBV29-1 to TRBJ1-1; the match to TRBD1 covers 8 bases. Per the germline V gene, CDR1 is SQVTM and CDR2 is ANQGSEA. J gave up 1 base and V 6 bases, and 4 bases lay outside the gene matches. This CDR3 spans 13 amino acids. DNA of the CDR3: TGCAGCGTCGACGACAGGGGGAACACTGAAGCTTTCTTT. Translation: CSVDDRGNTEAFF.

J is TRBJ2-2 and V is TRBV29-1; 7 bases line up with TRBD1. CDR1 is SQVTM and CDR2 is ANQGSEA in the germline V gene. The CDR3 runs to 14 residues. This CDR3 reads CTVGRDSNTGELFF. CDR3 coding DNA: TGCACCGTGGGACGGGACAGTAACACCGGGGAGCTGTTTTTT.

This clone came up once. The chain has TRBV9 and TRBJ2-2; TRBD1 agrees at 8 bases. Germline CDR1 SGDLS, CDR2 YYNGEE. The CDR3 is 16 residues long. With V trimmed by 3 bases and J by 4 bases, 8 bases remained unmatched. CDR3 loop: CASSAPGQEFTGELFF. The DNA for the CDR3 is TGTGCCAGCAGCGCTCCGGGACAGGAATTCACCGGGGAGCTGTTTTTT.

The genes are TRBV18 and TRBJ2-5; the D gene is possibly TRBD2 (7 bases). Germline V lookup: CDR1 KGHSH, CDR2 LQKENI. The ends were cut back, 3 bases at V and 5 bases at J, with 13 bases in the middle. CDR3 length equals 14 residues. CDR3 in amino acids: CASSPSGTLETQYF. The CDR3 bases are TGTGCCAGCTCACCCAGCGGGACACTCGAGACCCAGTACTTC.

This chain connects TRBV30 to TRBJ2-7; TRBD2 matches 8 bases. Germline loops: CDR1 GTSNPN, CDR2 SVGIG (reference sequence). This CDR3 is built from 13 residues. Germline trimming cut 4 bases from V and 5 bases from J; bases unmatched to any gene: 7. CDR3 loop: CAWTGGRKNEQYF. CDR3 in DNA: TGTGCCTGGACGGGGGGGAGAAAGAACGAGCAGTACTTC.

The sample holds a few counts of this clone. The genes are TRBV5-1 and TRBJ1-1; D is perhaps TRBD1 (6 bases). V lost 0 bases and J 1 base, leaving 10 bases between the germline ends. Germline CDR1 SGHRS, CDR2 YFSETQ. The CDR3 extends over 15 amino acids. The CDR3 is CASSLAGQWNTEAFF. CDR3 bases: TGCGCCAGCAGCTTGGCTGGACAGTGGAACACTGAAGCTTTCTTT. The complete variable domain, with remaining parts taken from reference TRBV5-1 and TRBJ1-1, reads KAGVTQTPRYLIKTRGQQVTLSCSPISGHRSVSWYQQTPGQGLQFLFEYFSETQRNKGNFPGRFSGRQFSNSRSEMNVSTLELGDSALYLCASSLAGQWNTEAFFGQGTRLTVV.

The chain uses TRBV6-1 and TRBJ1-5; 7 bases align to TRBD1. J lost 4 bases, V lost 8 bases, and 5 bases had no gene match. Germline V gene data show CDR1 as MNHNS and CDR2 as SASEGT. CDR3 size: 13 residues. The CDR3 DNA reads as TGTGCCAGCTGGGGACAGTTTAATCAGCCCCAGCATTTT. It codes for CASWGQFNQPQHF.

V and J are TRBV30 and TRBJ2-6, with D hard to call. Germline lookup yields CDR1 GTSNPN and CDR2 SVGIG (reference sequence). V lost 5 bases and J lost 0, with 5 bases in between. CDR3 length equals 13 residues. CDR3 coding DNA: TGTGCCTGGGACACCTCTGGGGCCAACGTCCTGACTTTC. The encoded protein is CAWDTSGANVLTF.

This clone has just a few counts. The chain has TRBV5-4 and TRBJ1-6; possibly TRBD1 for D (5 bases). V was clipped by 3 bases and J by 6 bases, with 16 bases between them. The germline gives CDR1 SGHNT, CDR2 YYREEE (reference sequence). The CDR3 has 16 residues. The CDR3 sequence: CASSSDPGTSNSPLHF. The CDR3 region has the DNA TGTGCCAGCAGCTCGGACCCCGGGACTTCTAATTCACCCCTCCACTTT.

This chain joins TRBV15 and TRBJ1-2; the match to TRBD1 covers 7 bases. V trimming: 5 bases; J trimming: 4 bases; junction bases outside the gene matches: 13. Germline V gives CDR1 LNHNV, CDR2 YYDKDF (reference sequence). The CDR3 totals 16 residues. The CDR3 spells CATSGGGATGSYGYTF. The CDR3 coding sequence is TGTGCCACCAGCGGGGGAGGAGCGACAGGGAGCTATGGCTACACCTTC.

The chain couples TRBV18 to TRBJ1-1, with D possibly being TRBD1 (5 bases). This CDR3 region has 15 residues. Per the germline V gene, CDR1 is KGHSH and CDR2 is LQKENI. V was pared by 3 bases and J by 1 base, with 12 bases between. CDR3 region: CASSPMNGGNTEAFF. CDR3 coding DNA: TGTGCCAGCTCACCGATGAACGGGGGGAACACTGAAGCTTTCTTT.

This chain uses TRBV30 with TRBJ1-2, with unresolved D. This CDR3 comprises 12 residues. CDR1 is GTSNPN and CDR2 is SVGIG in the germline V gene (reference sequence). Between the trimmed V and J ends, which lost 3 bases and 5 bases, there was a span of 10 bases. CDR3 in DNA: TGTGCCTGGAGCTCGGCGGCTTATGGCTACACCTTC. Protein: CAWSSAAYGYTF.

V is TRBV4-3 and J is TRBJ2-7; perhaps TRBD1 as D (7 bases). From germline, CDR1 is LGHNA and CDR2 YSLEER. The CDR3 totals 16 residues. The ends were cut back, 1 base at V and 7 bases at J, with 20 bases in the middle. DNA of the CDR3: TGCGCCAGCAGCCAAGTTATCGGCAGGGGGGAAGAAGAGCAGTACTTC. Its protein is CASSQVIGRGEEEQYF.

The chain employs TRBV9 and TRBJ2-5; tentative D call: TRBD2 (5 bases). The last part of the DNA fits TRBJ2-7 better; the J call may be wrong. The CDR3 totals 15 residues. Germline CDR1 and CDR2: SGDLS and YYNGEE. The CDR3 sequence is CASSVGAGSPYEQYF. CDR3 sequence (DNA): TGTGCCAGCAGCGTAGGGGCGGGTTCTCCCTACGAGCAGTACTTC.

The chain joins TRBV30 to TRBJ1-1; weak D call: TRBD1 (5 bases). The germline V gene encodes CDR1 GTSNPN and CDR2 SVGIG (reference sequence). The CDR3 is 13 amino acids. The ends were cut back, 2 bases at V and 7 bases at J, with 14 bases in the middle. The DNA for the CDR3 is TGTGCCTGGAGTCTAAGGGGATTGGGTGAAGCTTTCTTT. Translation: CAWSLRGLGEAFF.

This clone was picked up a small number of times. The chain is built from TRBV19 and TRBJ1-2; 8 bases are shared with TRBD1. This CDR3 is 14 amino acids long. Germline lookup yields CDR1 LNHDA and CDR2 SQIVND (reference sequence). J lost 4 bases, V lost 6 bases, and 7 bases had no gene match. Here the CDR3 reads CASRTGALTYGYTF. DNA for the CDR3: TGTGCCAGTAGGACAGGGGCACTGACCTATGGCTACACCTTC. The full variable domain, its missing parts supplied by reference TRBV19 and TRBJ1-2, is DGGITQSPKYLFRKEGQNVTLSCEQNLNHDAMYWYRQDPGQGLRLIYYSQIVNDFQKGDIAEGYSVSREKKESFPLTVTSAQKNPTAFYLCASRTGALTYGYTFGSGTRLTVV.

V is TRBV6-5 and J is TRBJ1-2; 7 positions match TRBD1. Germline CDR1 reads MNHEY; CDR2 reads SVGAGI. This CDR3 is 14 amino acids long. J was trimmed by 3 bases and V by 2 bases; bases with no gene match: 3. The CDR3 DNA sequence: TGTGCCAGCAGTTACGGACAGGACTACTATGGCTACACCTTC. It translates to CASSYGQDYYGYTF.

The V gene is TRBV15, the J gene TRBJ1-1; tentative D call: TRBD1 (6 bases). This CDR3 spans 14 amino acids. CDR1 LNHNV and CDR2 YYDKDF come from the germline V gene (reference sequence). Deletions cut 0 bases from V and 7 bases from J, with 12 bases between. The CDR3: CATSRDALRGEAFF. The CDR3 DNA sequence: TGTGCCACCAGCAGAGACGCCCTCAGGGGTGAAGCTTTCTTT.

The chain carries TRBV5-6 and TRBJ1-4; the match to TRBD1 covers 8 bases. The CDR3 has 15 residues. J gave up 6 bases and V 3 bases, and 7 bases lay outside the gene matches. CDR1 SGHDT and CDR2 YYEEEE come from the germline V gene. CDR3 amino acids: CASSSHRGWDEKLFF. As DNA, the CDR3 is TGTGCCAGCAGCTCCCACAGGGGGTGGGATGAAAAACTGTTTTTT.

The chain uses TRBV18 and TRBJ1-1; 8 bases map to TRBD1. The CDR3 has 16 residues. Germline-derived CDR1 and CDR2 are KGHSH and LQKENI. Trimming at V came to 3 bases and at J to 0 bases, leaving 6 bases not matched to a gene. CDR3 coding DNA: TGTGCCAGCTCACCGGGACAGGTGACGATGAACACTGAAGCTTTCTTT. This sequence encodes CASSPGQVTMNTEAFF. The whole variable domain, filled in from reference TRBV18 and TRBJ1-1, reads NAGVMQNPRHLVRRRGQEARLRCSPMKGHSHVYWYRQLPEEGLKFMVYLQKENIIDESGMPKERFSAEFPKEGPSILRIQQVVRGDSAAYFCASSPGQVTMNTEAFFGQGTRLTVV.

In DNA form, the CDR3 reads TGTGCCAGCAGTTTGCGACAGGGGGCAGATACGCAGTATTTT. It specifies CASSLRQGADTQYF. The chain links TRBV28 to TRBJ2-3; 9 nucleotides line up with TRBD1. CDR1 MDHEN and CDR2 SYDVKM come from the germline V gene. The trim removed 3 bases at V and 4 bases at J, leaving 2 bases unmatched. This CDR3 comprises 14 residues.

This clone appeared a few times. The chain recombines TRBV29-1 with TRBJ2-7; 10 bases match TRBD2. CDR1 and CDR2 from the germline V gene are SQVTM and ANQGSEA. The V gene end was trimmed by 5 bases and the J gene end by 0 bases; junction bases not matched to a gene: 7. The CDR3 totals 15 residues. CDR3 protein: CSVQGTSASSYEQYF. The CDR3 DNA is TGCAGCGTTCAAGGGACTAGCGCGAGCTCCTACGAGCAGTACTTC.

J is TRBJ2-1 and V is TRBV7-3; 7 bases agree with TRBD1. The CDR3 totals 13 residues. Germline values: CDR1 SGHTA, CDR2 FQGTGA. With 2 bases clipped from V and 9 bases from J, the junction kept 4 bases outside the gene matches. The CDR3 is CASSLGAGGEQFF. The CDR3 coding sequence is TGTGCCAGCAGCTTAGGCGCAGGGGGTGAGCAGTTCTTC. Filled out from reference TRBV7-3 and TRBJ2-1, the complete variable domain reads GAGVSQTPSNKVTEKGKYVELRCDPISGHTALYWYRQSLGQGPEFLIYFQGTGAADDSGLPNDRFFAVRPEGSVSTLKIQRTERGDSAVYLCASSLGAGGEQFFGPGTRLTVL.

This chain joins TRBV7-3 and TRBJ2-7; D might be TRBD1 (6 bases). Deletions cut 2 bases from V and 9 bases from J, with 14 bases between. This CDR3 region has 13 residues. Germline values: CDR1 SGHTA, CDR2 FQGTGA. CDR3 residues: CASSLGQSQRQYF. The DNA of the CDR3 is TGTGCCAGCAGCTTAGGACAGAGCCAGCGGCAGTACTTC. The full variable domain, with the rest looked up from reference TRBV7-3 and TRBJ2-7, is GAGVSQTPSNKVTEKGKYVELRCDPISGHTALYWYRQSLGQGPEFLIYFQGTGAADDSGLPNDRFFAVRPEGSVSTLKIQRTERGDSAVYLCASSLGQSQRQYFGPGTRLTVT.

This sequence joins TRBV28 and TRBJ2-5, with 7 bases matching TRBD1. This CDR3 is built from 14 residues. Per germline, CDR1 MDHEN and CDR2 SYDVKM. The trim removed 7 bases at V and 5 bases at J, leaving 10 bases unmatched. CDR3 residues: CASNKQGLEETQYF. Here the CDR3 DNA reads TGTGCCAGCAACAAACAGGGGTTGGAGGAGACCCAGTACTTC.

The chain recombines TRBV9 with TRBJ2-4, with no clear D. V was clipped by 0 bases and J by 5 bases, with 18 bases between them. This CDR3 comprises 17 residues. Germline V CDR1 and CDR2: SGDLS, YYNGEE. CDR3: CASSVAGGRRSENIQYF. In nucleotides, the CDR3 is TGTGCCAGCAGCGTAGCTGGCGGTCGGCGGTCGGAAAACATTCAGTACTTC.

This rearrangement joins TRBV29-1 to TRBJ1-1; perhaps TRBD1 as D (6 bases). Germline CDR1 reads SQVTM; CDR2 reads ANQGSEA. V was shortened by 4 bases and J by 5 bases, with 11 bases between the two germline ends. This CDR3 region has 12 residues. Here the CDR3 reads CSVAARGTEAFF. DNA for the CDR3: TGCAGCGTTGCTGCCAGGGGAACTGAAGCTTTCTTT.